The table lists the clone carrying this T cell receptor (beta chain) with many counts. Antigen specificity is unknown. This specimen belongs to a study of regulatory T cells in long-lasting Graves disease. With iRepertoire HTBI primers and Arm-PCR of CDR3 regions, TCR beta libraries were built. TCRdb reprocessed the multiplex PCR reads via MiXCR and lists one record per CDR3 protein. This sample has about 400,000 distinct CDR3 sequences, with 15% to 18% found just once. CDR1 is SGHKS and CDR2 is YYEKEE in the germline V gene (reference sequence). V shed 5 bases and J 4 bases; nucleotides not matched to a gene: 11. The CDR3 is 16 amino acids. Study-wide points: The study found lower TCR diversity in persistent Graves' patients than in newly diagnosed ones. Blood alone, not thyroid tissue, was studied.

Time point specified: newly diagnosed GD, antithyroid drugs for less than 3 months. There was RNA extracted from PBMCs, and the TCR library was made from it. Criteria from the American Thyroid Association guidelines were applied to diagnose Graves' disease. The sequence was collected from a female donor with Graves disease. Sequencing was performed on peripheral blood mononuclear cells (PBMCs), taken at new diagnosis, from a patient treated with antithyroid drugs. This chain links TRBV5-5 with TRBJ1-4, with 7 bases lining up with TRBD1. The CDR3 nucleotides are TGTGCCAGCAGAAAATTGAGGGGGCTCAATAATGAAAAACTGTTTTTT. Amino acid sequence: CASRKLRGLNNEKLFF.